This passage covers 15 T cell receptor beta chains from one sample sequenced in a study of cytomegalovirus exposure and HLA in healthy donors. 13 Jbeta primers and 60 Vbeta primers were used for the PCR. TCRdb's table, derived via immunoSEQ multiplex PCR, lists solely in-frame clones and lacks some. This repertoire shows 60,000 to 70,000 clones, roughly 77% found once; its top ten account for less than 5%. The sequenced sample consisted of PBMCs. These receptors were collected from a woman aged 25 to 45 in good health and CMV-seronegative.

The chain carries TRBV30 and TRBJ2-1; TRBD2 agrees at 10 bases. Germline CDR1 is GTSNPN and CDR2 is SVGIG (reference sequence). J was trimmed by 8 bases and V by 7 bases; bases with no gene match: 11. The CDR3 consists of 14 residues. CDR3 nucleotides: TGTGCCTCGGGAAGCGGGAGGGCCTGGCATGAGCAGTTCTTC. Protein: CASGSGRAWHEQFF.

The V and J genes are TRBV6-5 and TRBJ1-4; a weak D match, TRBD1 (6 bases). V dropped 2 bases and J dropped 1 base, with 8 bases sitting between them. The CDR3 has 15 amino acids. CDR1 MNHEY and CDR2 SVGAGI come from the germline V gene. This CDR3 is CASSYQDRTNEKLFF. CDR3 DNA: TGTGCCAGCAGTTACCAGGACAGAACTAATGAAAAACTGTTTTTT.

The gene calls are TRBV4-1 and TRBJ2-5; TRBD2 matches at 8 bases. There are 16 residues in the CDR3. Germline V gene sequence: CDR1 MGHRA, CDR2 YSYEKL. With 1 base clipped from V and 2 bases from J, the junction kept 6 bases outside the gene matches. The CDR3 nucleotides read TGCGCCAGCAGCCAAGCTTCGGGACTAGAACAAGAGACCCAGTACTTC. Protein: CASSQASGLEQETQYF.

The genes are TRBV6-5 and TRBJ2-7; D is undetermined. Per the germline V gene, CDR1 is MNHEY and CDR2 is SVGAGI. There are 14 residues in the CDR3. V was clipped by 0 bases and J by 0 bases, with 6 bases between them. CDR3 nucleotides: TGTGCCAGCAGTTACTCCACTGACTCCTACGAGCAGTACTTC. This translates into CASSYSTDSYEQYF.

This clone was observed a few times. A junction boundary mismatches the germline segment, possibly from a read error. The V gene is TRBV28, the J gene TRBJ1-2; D call uncertain. The CDR3 has 13 amino acids. Per germline, CDR1 MDHEN and CDR2 SYDVKM. CDR3 sequence reads: CASSVAREAGRSF. The CDR3 DNA is TGTGCCAGCAGTGTAGCAAGGGAGGCAGGAAGGTCCTTC.

This chain uses TRBV9 with TRBJ2-7, with D perhaps TRBD2 (7 bases). Germline V gene data show CDR1 as SGDLS and CDR2 as YYNGEE. The length of the CDR3 is 13 residues. V was cut by 0 bases and J by 11 bases, with 15 bases left in between. In DNA, the CDR3 is TGTGCCAGCAGCGTAGAGGGGGGGACACGAAAGTACTTC. This codes for CASSVEGGTRKYF.

The chain recombines TRBV28 with TRBJ2-1, with D unclear. Trimming took 8 bases from V and 5 from J, leaving 19 bases between them. This CDR3 comprises 15 residues. Germline-derived CDR1 and CDR2 are MDHEN and SYDVKM. The CDR3 sequence: CASHLGTGGNNEQFF. In DNA form, the CDR3 reads TGTGCCAGCCATCTAGGCACTGGCGGAAACAATGAGCAGTTCTTC.

The chain links TRBV7-2 to TRBJ1-4; weak D call: TRBD1 (5 bases). The CDR3 is 15 amino acids. Germline CDR1 and CDR2: SGHTA and FQGNSA. Between the trimmed V and J ends, which lost 5 bases and 8 bases, there was a span of 18 bases. Here the CDR3 reads CASSPSLQGKEKLFF. The CDR3 DNA reads TGTGCCAGCAGCCCCTCGCTCCAGGGAAAGGAAAAACTGTTTTTT.

In its sample, this clone was seen once. The genes are TRBV7-6 and TRBJ2-7; D call uncertain. CDR3 length: 14 amino acids. Germline CDR1 reads SGHVS; CDR2 reads FNYEAQ. The germline V and J ends were trimmed by 5 bases and 3 bases, with 14 bases remaining between them. CDR3 nucleotide sequence: TGTGCCAGCAGCCCCTCCGATGGGCTCTACGAGCAGTACTTC. Its translation: CASSPSDGLYEQYF.

V is TRBV1 and J is TRBJ2-2; the DNA was not used to check the table's D call, TRBD1. TRBV1 is labeled a pseudogene. The CDR3 is 15 amino acids. CDR3 sequence reads: CTSRTSGQGSGELFF. The CDR3 DNA follows: TGCACCAGCAGAACCTCGGGACAGGGGTCCGGGGAGCTGTTTTTT.

The chain carries TRBV4-1 and TRBJ2-3; possibly TRBD1 for D (6 bases). The germline V gene encodes CDR1 MGHRA and CDR2 YSYEKL. Trimming cost V 0 bases and J 0 bases, with 10 bases left between them. CDR3 length: 16 amino acids. The CDR3: CASSQETGRSTDTQYF. CDR3 DNA sequence: TGCGCCAGCAGCCAAGAAACAGGGAGAAGCACAGATACGCAGTATTTT.

The J gene is TRBJ2-7, the V gene TRBV10-3, with 8 bases that match TRBD1. CDR3 length: 15 amino acids. J was trimmed by 3 bases and V by 4 bases; bases with no gene match: 8. Germline V gene sequence: CDR1 ENHRY, CDR2 SYGVKD. The CDR3 bases are TGTGCCATCAGTGCCGACAGGGGAAACGACTACGAGCAGTACTTC. The encoded protein is CAISADRGNDYEQYF.

The J gene is TRBJ2-7, the V gene TRBV29-1, with 8 bases lining up with TRBD1. This CDR3 comprises 14 residues. V gave up 4 bases and J gave up 7 bases; unmatched junction bases: 12. Germline V gene sequence: CDR1 SQVTM, CDR2 ANQGSEA. CDR3 nucleotide sequence: TGCAGCGTTGTTGTAGGACAGGGAAGGGGAGAGCAGTACTTC. It specifies CSVVVGQGRGEQYF.

The table lists this clone with a few counts. Within the sample, other DNA sequences also encode this same CDR3. This chain joins TRBV7-8 and TRBJ2-7, with 9 bases aligning to TRBD2. The J segment lost 3 bases and the V segment lost 1 base, leaving 1 base of the junction unmatched. This CDR3 is 14 amino acids long. Looked up from germline, CDR1 is SGHVS and CDR2 is FQNEAQ. DNA for the CDR3: TGTGCCAGCAGCTTAGGGACTAGCGACTACGAGCAGTACTTC. Translating gives CASSLGTSDYEQYF.

The chain uses TRBV4-3 and TRBJ2-1, with 14 bases that match TRBD2. J lost 7 bases, V lost 3 bases, and 2 bases had no gene match. Per the germline V gene, CDR1 is LGHNA and CDR2 is YSLEER. This CDR3 has 15 residues. The DNA for the CDR3 is TGCGCCAGCAGCCACGGGACTAGCGGGAGTAATGAGCAGTTCTTC. Protein sequence: CASSHGTSGSNEQFF.